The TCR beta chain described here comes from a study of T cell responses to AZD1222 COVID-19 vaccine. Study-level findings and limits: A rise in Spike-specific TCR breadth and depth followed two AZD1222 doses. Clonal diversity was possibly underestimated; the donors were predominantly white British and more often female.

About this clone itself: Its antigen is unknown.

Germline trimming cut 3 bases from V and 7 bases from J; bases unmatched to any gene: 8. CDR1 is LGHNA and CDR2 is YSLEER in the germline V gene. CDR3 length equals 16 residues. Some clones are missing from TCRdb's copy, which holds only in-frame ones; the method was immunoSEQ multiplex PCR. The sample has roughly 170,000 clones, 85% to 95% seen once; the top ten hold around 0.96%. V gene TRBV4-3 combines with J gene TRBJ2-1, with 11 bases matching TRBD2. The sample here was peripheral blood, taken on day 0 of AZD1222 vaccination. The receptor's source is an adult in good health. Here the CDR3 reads CASSQLLAGGSNEQFF. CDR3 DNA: TGCGCCAGCAGCCAGCTCCTAGCGGGGGGCTCGAATGAGCAGTTCTTC.